This T cell receptor (beta chain) was captured by sequencing in a study of blood T cell repertoires in COVID-19. Study at large: Collection of acute and convalescent COVID-19 samples took place in the United States, Italy and Spain.

The study recruited people aged about 18 to 89 years across under 25 US areas. Shortly before study entry, within 2 weeks, exposed participants had met a COVID-19 case. Authors' processing steps: Using reference gene primer amplification, nucleated cell counts were estimated. Data came from immunoSEQ multiplex PCR; TCRdb stores just in-frame clones and leaves some out. That table is the source of V, J and clone size, and D and trimming were worked out from the DNA. The table includes hundreds of thousands of clones, 90% detected once. This clone was observed a few times. This CDR3 spans 14 amino acids. The germline V gene encodes CDR1 MNHEY and CDR2 SMNVEV (reference sequence). V was cut by 3 bases and J by 0 bases, with 8 bases left in between.

The sequenced material came from PBMCs or T cells enriched from blood (not recorded which). This receptor was taken from a man aged 50 to 59 who had been exposed to COVID-19. The V and J genes are TRBV27 and TRBJ1-1; D gene uncertain. Written as DNA, the CDR3 is TGTGCCAGCAGTTTTTCGAGATTGAACACTGAAGCTTTCTTT. It codes for CASSFSRLNTEAFF.